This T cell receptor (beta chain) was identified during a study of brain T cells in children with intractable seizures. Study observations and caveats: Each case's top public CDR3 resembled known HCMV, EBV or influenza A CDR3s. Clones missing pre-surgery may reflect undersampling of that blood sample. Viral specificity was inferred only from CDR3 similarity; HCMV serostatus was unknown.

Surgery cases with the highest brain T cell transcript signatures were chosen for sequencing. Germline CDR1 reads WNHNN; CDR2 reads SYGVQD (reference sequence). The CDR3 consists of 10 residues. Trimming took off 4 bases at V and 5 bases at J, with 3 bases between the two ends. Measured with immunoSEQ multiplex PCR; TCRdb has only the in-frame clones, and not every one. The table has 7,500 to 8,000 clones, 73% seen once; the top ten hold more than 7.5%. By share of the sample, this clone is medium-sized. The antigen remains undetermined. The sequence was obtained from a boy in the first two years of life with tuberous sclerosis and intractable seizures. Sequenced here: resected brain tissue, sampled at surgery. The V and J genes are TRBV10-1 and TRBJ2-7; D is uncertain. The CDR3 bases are TGCGCCAGCAGTGTAGACGAGCAGTACTTC. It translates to CASSVDEQYF.